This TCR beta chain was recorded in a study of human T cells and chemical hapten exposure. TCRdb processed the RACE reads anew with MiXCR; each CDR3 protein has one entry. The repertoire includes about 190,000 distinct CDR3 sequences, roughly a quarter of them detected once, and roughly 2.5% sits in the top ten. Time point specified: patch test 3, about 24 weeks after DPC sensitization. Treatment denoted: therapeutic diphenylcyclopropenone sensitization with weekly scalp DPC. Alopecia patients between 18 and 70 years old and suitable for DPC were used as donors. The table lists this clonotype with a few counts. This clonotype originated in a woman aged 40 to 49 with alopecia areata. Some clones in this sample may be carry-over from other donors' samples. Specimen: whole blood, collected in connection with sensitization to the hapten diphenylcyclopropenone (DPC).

CDR3: CATSRTPGGGTGPNTQYF. The CDR3 DNA follows: TGTGCCACCAGCCGAACCCCGGGGGGCGGGACAGGGCCAAATACGCAGTATTTT. The chain couples TRBV15 to TRBJ2-3, with 9 bases that match TRBD1. Losses at the gene ends were 5 bases for V and 7 bases for J; bases not matched to a gene: 19. The CDR3 is 18 amino acids. Germline assignment: CDR1 LNHNV and CDR2 YYDKDF (reference sequence).